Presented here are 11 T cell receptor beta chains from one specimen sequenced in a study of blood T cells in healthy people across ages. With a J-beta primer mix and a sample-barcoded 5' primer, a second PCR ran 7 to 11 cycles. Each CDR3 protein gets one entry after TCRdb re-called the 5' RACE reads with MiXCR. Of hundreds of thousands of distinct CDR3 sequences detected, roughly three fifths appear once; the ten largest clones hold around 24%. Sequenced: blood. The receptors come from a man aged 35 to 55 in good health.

The chain's CDR3 is CASSLSGTGASQNIQYF. The CDR3 DNA reads TGTGCCAGCAGCTTATCCGGCACAGGGGCTAGTCAAAACATTCAGTACTTC. The rearrangement uses TRBV7-2 and TRBJ2-4; 7 bases are a match to TRBD1. The trim removed 2 bases at V and 5 bases at J, leaving 12 bases unmatched. The germline gives CDR1 SGHTA, CDR2 FQGNSA. The CDR3 contains 17 residues.

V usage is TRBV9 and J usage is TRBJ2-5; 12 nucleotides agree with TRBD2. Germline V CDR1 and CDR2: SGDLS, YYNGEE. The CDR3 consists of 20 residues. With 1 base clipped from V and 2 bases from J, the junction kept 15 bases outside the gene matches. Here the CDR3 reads CASSVSFQVLGLAGQETQYF. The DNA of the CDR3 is TGTGCCAGCAGCGTATCTTTCCAGGTACTGGGACTAGCGGGTCAAGAGACCCAGTACTTC.

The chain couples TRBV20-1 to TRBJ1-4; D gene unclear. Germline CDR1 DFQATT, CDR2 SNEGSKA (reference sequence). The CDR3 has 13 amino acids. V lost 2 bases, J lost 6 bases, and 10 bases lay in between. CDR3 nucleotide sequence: TGCAGTGCTAGACGTGGGAGGGATGAAAAACTGTTTTTT. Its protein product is CSARRGRDEKLFF.

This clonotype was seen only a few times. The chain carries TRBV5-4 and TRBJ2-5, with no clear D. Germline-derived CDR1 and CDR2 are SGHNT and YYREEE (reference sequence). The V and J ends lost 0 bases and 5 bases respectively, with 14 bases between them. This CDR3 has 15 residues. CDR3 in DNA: TGTGCCAGCAGCTTGGAGGGCCCACGACGGGAGACCCAGTACTTC. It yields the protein CASSLEGPRRETQYF.

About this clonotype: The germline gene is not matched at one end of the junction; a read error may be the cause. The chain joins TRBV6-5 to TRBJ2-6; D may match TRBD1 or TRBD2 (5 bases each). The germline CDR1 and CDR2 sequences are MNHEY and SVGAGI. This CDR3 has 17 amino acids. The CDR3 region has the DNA TGTGCCAGCAGTTACTCGATACTAGGCGTTGGGGCCAACGTCTTGACTTTC. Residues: CASSYSILGVGANVLTF.

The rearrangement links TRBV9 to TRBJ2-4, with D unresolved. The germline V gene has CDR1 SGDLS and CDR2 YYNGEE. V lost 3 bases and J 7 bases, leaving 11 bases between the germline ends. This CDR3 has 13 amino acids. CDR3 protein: CASSGLTGNIQYF. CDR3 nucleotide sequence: TGTGCCAGCAGCGGCCTCACCGGGAACATTCAGTACTTC.

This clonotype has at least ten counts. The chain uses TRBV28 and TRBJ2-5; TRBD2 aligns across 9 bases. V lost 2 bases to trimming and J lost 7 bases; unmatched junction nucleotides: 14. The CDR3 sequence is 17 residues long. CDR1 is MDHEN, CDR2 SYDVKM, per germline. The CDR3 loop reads CASSLEASGTTSVTQYF. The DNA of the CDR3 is TGTGCCAGCAGTTTAGAGGCTAGCGGGACTACTTCGGTGACCCAGTACTTC.

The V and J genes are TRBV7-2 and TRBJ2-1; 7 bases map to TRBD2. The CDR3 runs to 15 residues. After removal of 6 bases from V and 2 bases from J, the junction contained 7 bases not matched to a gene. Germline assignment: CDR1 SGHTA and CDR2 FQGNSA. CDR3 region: CASSFLSGAYNEQFF. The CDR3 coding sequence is TGTGCCAGCAGTTTCCTGAGCGGGGCCTACAATGAGCAGTTCTTC. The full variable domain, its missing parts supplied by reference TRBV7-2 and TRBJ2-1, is GAGVSQSPSNKVTEKGKDVELRCDPISGHTALYWYRQSLGQGLEFLIYFQGNSAPDKSGLPSDRFSAERTGGSVSTLTIQRTQQEDSAVYLCASSFLSGAYNEQFFGPGTRLTVL.

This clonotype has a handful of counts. CDR3: CASRLGQVDGYTF. As DNA, the CDR3 is TGTGCCAGCAGACTAGGACAGGTTGATGGCTACACCTTC. The chain has TRBV28 and TRBJ1-2, with TRBD1 matching 7 bases. The trim removed 6 bases at V and 6 bases at J, leaving 7 bases unmatched. This CDR3 is built from 13 residues. Germline V lookup: CDR1 MDHEN, CDR2 SYDVKM.

The CDR3 sequence: CASSLLGGKTYEQYF. DNA of the CDR3: TGTGCCAGCAGTTTATTGGGAGGGAAGACCTACGAGCAGTACTTC. The chain links TRBV12-3 or TRBV12-4 to TRBJ2-5, with 7 bases fitting TRBD2. The end of the DNA fits TRBJ2-7 better, so the J call may be wrong. The CDR3 extends over 15 amino acids.

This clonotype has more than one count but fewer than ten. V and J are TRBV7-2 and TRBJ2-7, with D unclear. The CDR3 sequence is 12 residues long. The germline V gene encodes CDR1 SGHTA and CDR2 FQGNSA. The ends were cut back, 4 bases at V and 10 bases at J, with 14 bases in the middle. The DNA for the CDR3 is TGTGCCAGCAGCTCTCACAGTTTTGCCCAGTACTTC. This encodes CASSSHSFAQYF.